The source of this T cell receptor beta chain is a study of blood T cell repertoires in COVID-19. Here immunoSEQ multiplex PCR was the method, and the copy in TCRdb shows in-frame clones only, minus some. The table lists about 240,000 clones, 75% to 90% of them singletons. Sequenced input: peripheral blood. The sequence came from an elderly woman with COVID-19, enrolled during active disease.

For the CDR3, the DNA is TGCGCCAGCAGCCGCCGGGACAGCTATGGCTACACCTTC. Protein product: CASSRRDSYGYTF. The chain recombines TRBV5-1 with TRBJ1-2; 7 bases line up with TRBD1. Germline values: CDR1 SGHRS, CDR2 YFSETQ. CDR3 size: 13 residues. The ends lost 4 bases at V and 4 bases at J; junction bases unmatched: 4.